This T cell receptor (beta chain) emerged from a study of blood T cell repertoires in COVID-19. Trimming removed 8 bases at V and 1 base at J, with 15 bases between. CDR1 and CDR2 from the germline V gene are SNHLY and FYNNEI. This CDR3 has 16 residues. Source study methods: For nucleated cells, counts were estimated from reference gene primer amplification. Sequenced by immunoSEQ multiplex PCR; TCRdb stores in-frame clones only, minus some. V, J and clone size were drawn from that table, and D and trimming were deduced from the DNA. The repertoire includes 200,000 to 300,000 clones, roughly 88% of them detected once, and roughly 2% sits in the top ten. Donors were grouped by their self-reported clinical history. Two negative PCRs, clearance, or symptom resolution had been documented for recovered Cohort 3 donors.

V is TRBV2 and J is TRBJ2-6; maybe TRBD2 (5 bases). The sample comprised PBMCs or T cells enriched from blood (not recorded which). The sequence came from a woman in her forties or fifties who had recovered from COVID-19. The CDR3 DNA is TGTGCCAGCGGAAGGAGGTATCAGTCTGGGGCCAACGTCCTGACTTTC. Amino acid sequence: CASGRRYQSGANVLTF.